A selection of T cell receptor beta chains follows, all from one sample in a study of shared clonotypes between healthy human individuals. Assay: immunoSEQ multiplex PCR; the TCRdb copy retains only in-frame clones and omits some. This table holds approximately 500,000 clones, nearly 80% found once. Sample: PBMCs. Receptors originate from a woman aged 40 to 50 in good health. Some clones in this sample may be carry-over from other donors' samples. The CDR3 runs from the conserved cysteine through the conserved F or W. The order of the fields is clone size, D gene, J gene, V gene, CDR3 DNA, CDR3 protein. The D gene is left open where the match is weak. Only part of the rows carry a size: once, few, many, or a class if the clone is expanded.

.	TRBD2	TRBJ2-2	TRBV5-1	TGCGCCAGCAGCTTGGCCGGGACTAGCGGGATTCGGAACACCGGGGAGCTGTTTTTT	CASSLAGTSGIRNTGELFF
.	TRBD1	TRBJ1-2	TRBV7-3	TGTGCCAGCAGCTCGTCCGGACAGGGGGCCTATGGCTACACCTTC	CASSSSGQGAYGYTF
.	TRBD2	TRBJ2-3	TRBV5-4	TGTGCCAGCAGCTTGGATTTGCCTAGCGGGAGTACAGATACGCAGTATTTT	CASSLDLPSGSTDTQYF
.	TRBD2	TRBJ2-5	TRBV28	TGTGCCAGCAGCACTCCCAGCGGGAGGGCCAGAGAGACCCAGTACTTC	CASSTPSGRARETQYF
.	.	TRBJ2-2	TRBV10-3	TGTGCCATCAGGAACCTTGGCACGGGGGAGCTGTTTTTT	CAIRNLGTGELFF
.	.	TRBJ1-2	TRBV14	TGTGCCAGCAGCCAGGGGCCGCAGGGCAGGGGCTACACCTTC	CASSQGPQGRGYTF
.	.	TRBJ2-5	TRBV25-1	TGTGCCAGCAGTGAACAGGGGCGGGAGACCCAGTACTTC	CASSEQGRETQYF
.	TRBD1	TRBJ2-2	TRBV19	TGTGCCAGTAGGTCGACAGGGCAGGGGGAAAGGCATCCGAACACCGGGGAGCTGTTTTTT	CASRSTGQGERHPNTGELFF
once	TRBD2	TRBJ2-1	TRBV6-6	TGTGCCAGCAGCTCGAAGCGGGAGAGGGACAATGAGCAGTTCTTC	CASSSKRERDNEQFF
few	.	TRBJ2-1	TRBV19	TGTGCCAGTAGTATAGGACTAATTTCCAATGAGCAGTTCTTC	CASSIGLISNEQFF
.	.	TRBJ1-2	TRBV28	TGTGCCAGCAGTTTATTACTGGGTAGCTATGGCTACACCTTC	CASSLLLGSYGYTF
.	.	TRBJ1-2	TRBV19	TGTGCCAGTAGTATAGAGGCAGGTACCTATGGCTACACCTTC	CASSIEAGTYGYTF
few	TRBD2	TRBJ2-2	TRBV5-4	TGTGCCAGCAGCCAGGGGACTAGAAACACCGGGGAGCTGTTTTTT	CASSQGTRNTGELFF
.	.	TRBJ1-2	TRBV6-5	TGTGCCAGCAGTTACCGGCGTGGGGCGGGTGGCTACACCTTC	CASSYRRGAGGYTF
.	.	TRBJ1-5	TRBV28	TGTGCCAGCAGTTTTTACAGGGAGTCGAGGCAGCCCCAGCATTTT	CASSFYRESRQPQHF
.	.	TRBJ1-3	TRBV6-6	TGTGCCAGCAGTATGGCCTGGGGGACGCAAGGAAACACCATATATTTT	CASSMAWGTQGNTIYF
.	TRBD2	TRBJ2-7	TRBV7-9	TGTGCCAGCAGCTTAGTACTAGCGGGAGTCTACGAGCAGTACTTC	CASSLVLAGVYEQYF
.	.	TRBJ2-5	TRBV4-1	TGCGCCAGCAGCCAAGGGGGAGGACAGTTTAGAGAGACCCAGTACTTC	CASSQGGGQFRETQYF
.	.	TRBJ2-7	TRBV5-1	TGCGCCAGCAGCTTGAGCGGCAGCTCCTACGAGCAGTACTTC	CASSLSGSSYEQYF
few	.	TRBJ2-5	TRBV5-1	TGCGCCAGCAGCTTGATAGGGGACGGCCAAGAGACCCAGTACTTC	CASSLIGDGQETQYF
few	.	TRBJ1-4	TRBV5-6	TGTGCCAGCAGCTTGGGTATGAATGAAAAACTGTTTTTT	CASSLGMNEKLFF
.	TRBD2	TRBJ2-7	TRBV7-2	TGTGCCAGCAGCTTCTTAGCGGGAGCCAGCCTCTACGAGCAGTACTTC	CASSFLAGASLYEQYF
.	.	TRBJ2-1	TRBV6-5	TGTGCCAGCAATTGGCTATACAATGAGCAGTTCTTC	CASNWLYNEQFF
few	.	TRBJ2-2	TRBV9	TGTGCCAGCAGCCCCCCCTCCGGGGAGCTGTTTTTT	CASSPPSGELFF